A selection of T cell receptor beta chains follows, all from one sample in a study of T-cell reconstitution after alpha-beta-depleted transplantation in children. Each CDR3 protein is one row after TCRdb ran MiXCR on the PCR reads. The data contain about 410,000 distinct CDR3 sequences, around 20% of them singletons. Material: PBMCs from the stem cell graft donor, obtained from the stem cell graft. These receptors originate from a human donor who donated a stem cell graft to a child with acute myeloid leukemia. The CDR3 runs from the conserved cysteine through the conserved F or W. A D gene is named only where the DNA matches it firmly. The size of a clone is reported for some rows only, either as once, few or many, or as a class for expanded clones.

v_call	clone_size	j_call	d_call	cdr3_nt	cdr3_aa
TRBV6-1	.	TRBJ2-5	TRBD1	TGTGCCAGCACTACAGGGGGCCTGGAGACCCAGTACTTC	CASTTGGLETQYF
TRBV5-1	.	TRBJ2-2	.	TGCGCCAGCAGCCTACCGGGACTTGCGAACACCGGGGAGCTGTTTTTT	CASSLPGLANTGELFF
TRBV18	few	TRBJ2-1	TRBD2	TGTGCCAGCTCACCACCGATAGCGGGGACCAATGAGCAGTTCTTC	CASSPPIAGTNEQFF
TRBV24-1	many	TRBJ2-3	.	TGTGCCACCAGTCGGGACACCACCGGGACAGATACGCAGTATTTT	CATSRDTTGTDTQYF
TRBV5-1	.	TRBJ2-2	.	TGCGCCAGCAGCACCCTCCCACGACTGGCGCTGGAGACCGGGGAGCTGTTTTTT	CASSTLPRLALETGELFF
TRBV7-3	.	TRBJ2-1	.	TGTGCCAGCAGGCAGGGCGGGTCCCCCTACAATGAGCAGTTCTTC	CASRQGGSPYNEQFF
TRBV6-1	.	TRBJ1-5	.	TGTGCCAGCAGTAATTTTGATCAGCCCCAGCATTTT	CASSNFDQPQHF
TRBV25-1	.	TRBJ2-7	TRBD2	TGTGCCAGCAGTGAAGGACTAGCGGGAGAATACGAGCAGTACTTC	CASSEGLAGEYEQYF
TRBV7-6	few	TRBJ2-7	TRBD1	TGTGCCAGCAGCTTACTGTCGACAGGGCCGGGCTACGAGCAGTACTTC	CASSLLSTGPGYEQYF
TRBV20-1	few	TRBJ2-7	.	TGCAGTGCTAGAGAAGGTAGGGGACCGGGACAGCAGTACTTC	CSAREGRGPGQQYF
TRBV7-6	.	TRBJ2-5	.	TGTGCCAGCAGCTTATCGTGGGGGGAACAAGAGACCCAGTACTTC	CASSLSWGEQETQYF
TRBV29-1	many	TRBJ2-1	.	TGCAGCGTTGCTCCCCATCAGAGTTACTACAATGAGCAGTTCTTC	CSVAPHQSYYNEQFF
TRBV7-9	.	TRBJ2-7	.	TGTGCCAGCAGCAATAGTAGAGATACTAGCAGAGTCTACGAGCAGTACTTC	CASSNSRDTSRVYEQYF
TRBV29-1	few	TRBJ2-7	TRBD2	TGCAGCGTTGTGCTAGCGGGTACCTACGAGCAGTACTTC	CSVVLAGTYEQYF
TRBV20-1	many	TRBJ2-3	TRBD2	TGCAGTAACAACGGGAGGGCATCAGATACGCAGTATTTT	CSNNGRASDTQYF
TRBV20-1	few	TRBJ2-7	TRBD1	TGCAGTGCTAGCGCCCGGGACAGGGGCAGCGAGCAGTACTTC	CSASARDRGSEQYF
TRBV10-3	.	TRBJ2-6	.	TGTGCCATCAGTGAGCCGCAAGCTGGGGCCAACGTCCTGACTTTC	CAISEPQAGANVLTF
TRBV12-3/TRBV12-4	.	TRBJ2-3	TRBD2	TGTGCCAGCAAGCGGCGGGAGGTTTCAGATACGCAGTATTTT	CASKRREVSDTQYF
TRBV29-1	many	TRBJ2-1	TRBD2	TGCAGCGTTGACACTAGCGGAAATTACAATGAGCAGTTCTTC	CSVDTSGNYNEQFF
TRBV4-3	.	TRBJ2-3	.	TGCGCCAGCAGCCAAGAGACGGGAGAAACAGATACGCAGTATTTT	CASSQETGETDTQYF
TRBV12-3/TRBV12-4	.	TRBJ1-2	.	TGTGCCAGCAGTTCCGAGGGCAGGCTCGACGGCTACACCTTC	CASSSEGRLDGYTF
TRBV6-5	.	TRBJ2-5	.	TGTGCCAGCCAACGAAAAGAGACCCAGTACTTC	CASQRKETQYF
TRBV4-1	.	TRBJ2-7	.	TGCGCCAGCAGCCAAGCAAAAGCGAGCTCCTACGAGCAGTACTTC	CASSQAKASSYEQYF
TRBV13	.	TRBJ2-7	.	TGTGCCAGCAGGCGAAGGGACTCAACGATTGCCGAGCAGTACTTC	CASRRRDSTIAEQYF
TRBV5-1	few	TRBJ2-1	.	TGCGCCAGCAGCTTAGACCCTATGAGGGACACAGGGCAGTTCTTC	CASSLDPMRDTGQFF
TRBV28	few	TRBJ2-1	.	TGTGCCAGCAGATGGAGTGGCGACAATGAGCAGTTCTTC	CASRWSGDNEQFF
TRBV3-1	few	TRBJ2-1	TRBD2	TGTGCCAGCAGCCAAGTCCCTAGCGGGAGGTACAATGAGCAGTTCTTC	CASSQVPSGRYNEQFF
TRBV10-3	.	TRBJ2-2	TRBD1	TGTGCCATCAGTGACTCCCCTGGAGGGACAGGGACCGGGGAGCTGTTTTTT	CAISDSPGGTGTGELFF
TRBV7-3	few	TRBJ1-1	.	TGTGCCAGCAGCTTAACGGCCGGCAGGGAACCGAACACTGAAGCTCCCTTT	CASSLTAGREPNTEAPF
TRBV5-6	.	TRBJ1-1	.	TGTGCCAGCAGTCAAGGGTCCCGGAACACTGAAGCTTTCTTT	CASSQGSRNTEAFF
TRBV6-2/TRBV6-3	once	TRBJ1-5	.	TGTGCCAGCAGTCCAAGTCCGGGGAGCAATCAGCCCCAGCATTTT	CASSPSPGSNQPQHF
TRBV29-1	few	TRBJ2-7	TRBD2	TGCAGCGTTTCTAGCGGGAGGGCGTACGAGCAGTACTTC	CSVSSGRAYEQYF
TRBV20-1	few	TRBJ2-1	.	TGCAGTGCTAGAGATCTGAGGGAGGCTCTAGATGAGCAGTTCTTC	CSARDLREALDEQFF
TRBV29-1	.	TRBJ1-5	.	TGCAGCGTTGCAGGGATAAATCAGCCCCAGCATTTT	CSVAGINQPQHF
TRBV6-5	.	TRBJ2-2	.	TGTGCCAGCAGTTACCTGGCCGGGGAGCTGTTTTTT	CASSYLAGELFF
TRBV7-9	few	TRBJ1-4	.	TGTGCCAGCAGCGTAAAGACAGCCCCAAATGAAAAACTGTTTTTT	CASSVKTAPNEKLFF
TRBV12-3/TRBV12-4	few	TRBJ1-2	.	TGTGCCAGCAGTTTACGTCAGGGGTCGCATGGCTACACCTTC	CASSLRQGSHGYTF
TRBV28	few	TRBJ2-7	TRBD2	TGTGCCAGCAGTTTTCCCAGCGGGGGGCGGTACGAGCAGTACTTC	CASSFPSGGRYEQYF
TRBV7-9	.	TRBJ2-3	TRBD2	TGTGCCAGCAGCTCTGCGGGACTAGCATCAGATACGCAGTATTTT	CASSSAGLASDTQYF
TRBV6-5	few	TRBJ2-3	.	TGTGCCACCCAGGAACTAGCTGGCGGGGCAGATACGCAGTATTTT	CATQELAGGADTQYF
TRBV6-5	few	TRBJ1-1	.	TGTGCCAGCAGTTCTCAGGGAGGTGAGACTGAAGCTTTCTTT	CASSSQGGETEAFF
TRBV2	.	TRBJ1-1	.	TGTGCCAGCAGTAAGGGGGAGGGCACTGAAGCTTTCTTT	CASSKGEGTEAFF
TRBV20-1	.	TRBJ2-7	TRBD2	TGCAGTGCTAGCGGGAGGGCAGGCTACGAGCAGTACTTC	CSASGRAGYEQYF
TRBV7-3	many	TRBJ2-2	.	TGTGCCAGCAGCTTAAAAGGGGGGCAGAAGAACACCGGGGAGCTGTTTTTT	CASSLKGGQKNTGELFF
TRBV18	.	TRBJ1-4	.	TGTGCCAGCTCACGACCAGATTACCGGTCAACTAATGAAAAACTGTTTTTT	CASSRPDYRSTNEKLFF
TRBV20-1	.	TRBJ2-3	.	TGCAGTGCCAGCGGGTTAGATACGCAGTATTTT	CSASGLDTQYF
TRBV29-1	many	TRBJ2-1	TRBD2	TGCAGCGTTGAAGATGGGGAAAGCGGGAGGGCCAGAAACAATGAGCAGTTCTTC	CSVEDGESGRARNNEQFF
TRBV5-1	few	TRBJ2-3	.	TGCGCCAGCAGGTCGGCATATACGCAGTATTTT	CASRSAYTQYF
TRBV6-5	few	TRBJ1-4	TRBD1	TGTGCCAGCAGTTACCTGGGACAGGGTCTTAAACTGTTTTTT	CASSYLGQGLKLFF
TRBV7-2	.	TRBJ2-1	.	TGTGCCAGCAGCTTAGTTTTGGGGGCAATCTGGCGGCAGTTCTTC	CASSLVLGAIWRQFF
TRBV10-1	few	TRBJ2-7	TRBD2	TGCGCCAGCAGTGAGAGGCGGCTAGCGGAAACCTACGAGCAGTACTTC	CASSERRLAETYEQYF
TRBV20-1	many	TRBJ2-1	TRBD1	TGCAGTGCTAGAGGGGACAGGGACTACAATGAGCAGTTCTTC	CSARGDRDYNEQFF
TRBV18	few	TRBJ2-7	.	TGTGCCAGCTCACCATGGACAGTGGACTACGAGCAGTACTTC	CASSPWTVDYEQYF
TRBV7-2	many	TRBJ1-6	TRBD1	TGTGCCAGCAGTTGGGACAGCTATAATTCACCCCTCCACTTT	CASSWDSYNSPLHF